This T cell receptor beta chain is drawn from a study of Ad26.COV2.S vaccination and SARS-CoV-2 variants. The CDR3 contains 16 residues. V lost 0 bases and J 1 base, leaving 12 bases between the germline ends. In germline, CDR1 is MNHNY, CDR2 SVGAGI (reference sequence). Produced via immunoSEQ multiplex PCR; TCRdb's table is partial and in-frame only. The sample yields around 100,000 clones, around 82% seen once. This rearrangement joins TRBV6-6 to TRBJ1-2; TRBD1 might be the D (5 bases). This TCR came from a human donor who had recovered from COVID-19. This material consisted of peripheral blood, taken after recovery from COVID-19. CDR3 bases: TGTGCCAGCAGTTACTCGACTGGGACCTTTAACTATGGCTACACCTTC. Translated: CASSYSTGTFNYGYTF.